This TCR beta chain was identified during a study of blood T cell repertoires in COVID-19. In the study overall: Material from acute and convalescent COVID-19 was sourced from the United States, Italy and Spain. PBMCs, B-cell-depleted T cells, or T cells provided the cDNA or gDNA that made up the material.

Original analysis: Estimates of nucleated cell counts were drawn from the amplification of reference gene primers. TCRdb's table, derived via immunoSEQ multiplex PCR, lists solely in-frame clones and lacks some. V and J calls and clone size come straight from that table; D and trimming were deduced from the DNA. The sample lists a few hundred thousand clones, more than 75% occurring once. The length of the CDR3 is 16 residues. The germline V gene encodes CDR1 SGHRS and CDR2 YFSETQ. Between the trimmed V and J ends, which lost 1 base and 4 bases, there was a span of 17 bases. This sequence joins TRBV5-1 and TRBJ2-5, with D possibly being TRBD1 (6 bases). This TCR derives from a man aged 50-60 years with active or convalescent COVID-19. What was sequenced was peripheral blood. The CDR3 reads CASSLSNTGTRETQYF. CDR3 nucleotides: TGCGCCAGCAGCTTGTCCAATACAGGGACGAGAGAGACCCAGTACTTC.